The 21 T cell receptor beta chains below all came from one sample that was sequenced in a study of blood T cell repertoires in COVID-19. The table came from immunoSEQ multiplex PCR; TCRdb's copy has only in-frame clones and leaves some out. The repertoire holds under 200,000 clones, with around nine tenths as singletons. Sequenced material: peripheral blood. Source of these receptors: a man in his forties or fifties with active or convalescent COVID-19.

CDR3 nucleotide sequence: TGTGCCAGCAGCCAAGGCGGGGGGCCGAACACTGAAGCTTTCTTT. Amino acids: CASSQGGGPNTEAFF. The J gene is TRBJ1-1, the V gene TRBV7-2, with D possibly being TRBD1 (6 bases). CDR3 length: 15 amino acids. V lost 5 bases to trimming and J lost 1 base, with 14 bases between them. Germline V gives CDR1 SGHTA, CDR2 FQGNSA.

The V call is TRBV7-9, the J call TRBJ2-7; 8 nucleotides align to TRBD2. The V segment lost 0 bases and the J segment 2 bases; nucleotides outside the gene matches: 3. The CDR3 consists of 15 residues. Germline V CDR1 and CDR2: SEHNR, FQNEAQ (reference sequence). CDR3 sequence: CASSLAPAGAYEQYF. The CDR3 DNA reads as TGTGCCAGCAGCTTAGCTCCAGCGGGGGCCTACGAGCAGTACTTC.

The V call is TRBV19, the J call TRBJ1-1; D remains ambiguous. Trimming pared 7 bases from V and 0 bases from J, leaving 12 bases between. This CDR3 is 14 amino acids long. CDR1 and CDR2 from the germline V gene are LNHDA and SQIVND (reference sequence). In DNA form, the CDR3 reads TGTGCCAGTACCACAACAGTGGTGAACACTGAAGCTTTCTTT. It encodes CASTTTVVNTEAFF.

The V call is TRBV27, the J call TRBJ2-3, with D perhaps TRBD2 (5 bases). Trimming removed 2 bases from V and 0 bases from J, with 18 bases in between. CDR3 length: 18 amino acids. Germline V CDR1 and CDR2: MNHEY, SMNVEV (reference sequence). Here the CDR3 DNA reads TGTGCCAGCAGTTTAGGTGGACGGGGTCTGTCGAGCACAGATACGCAGTATTTT. Its protein product is CASSLGGRGLSSTDTQYF.

The rearrangement uses TRBV5-1 and TRBJ2-1; 9 nucleotides line up with TRBD2. The V gene's germline CDR1 is SGHRS and CDR2 YFSETQ. The CDR3 loop spans 15 amino acids. J gave up 5 bases and V 5 bases, and 8 bases lay outside the gene matches. The chain's CDR3 is CASRAGTSTNNEQFF. The CDR3 bases are TGCGCCAGCAGAGCCGGGACTAGCACAAACAATGAGCAGTTCTTC.

DNA of the CDR3: TGTGCCAGCAGCCCCCCCGGGGGGTCGGAAAAACTGTTTTTT. It codes for CASSPPGGSEKLFF. The chain is built from TRBV7-9 and TRBJ1-4; D possibly corresponds to TRBD1 (5 bases). Trimming removed 5 bases at V and 8 bases at J, with 15 bases between. This CDR3 is 14 amino acids long. Germline-derived CDR1 and CDR2 are SEHNR and FQNEAQ (reference sequence).

V and J are TRBV7-9 and TRBJ1-4; perhaps TRBD1 as D (5 bases). The V end lost 5 bases, the J end lost 6 bases, and 16 bases lay between the germline ends. Germline V lookup: CDR1 SEHNR, CDR2 FQNEAQ (reference sequence). The CDR3 is made up of 15 amino acids. The CDR3 nucleotides are TGTGCCAGCAGCGTCCGGCGGGGCTGGGATGAAAAACTGTTTTTT. This sequence encodes CASSVRRGWDEKLFF.

The J gene is TRBJ1-5, the V gene TRBV6-1; D ambiguous. The CDR3 is 15 amino acids. Trimming stripped 0 bases from V and 5 bases from J, with 11 bases between. In germline, CDR1 is MNHNS, CDR2 SASEGT. The DNA of the CDR3 is TGTGCCAGCAGTGAAGCTGGAGGACGGTATCAGCCCCAGCATTTT. This encodes CASSEAGGRYQPQHF.

V gene TRBV21-1 combines with J gene TRBJ2-5; the table assigns TRBD1, which was not confirmed against the DNA. TRBV21-1 represents a pseudogene. CDR3 length: 15 amino acids. The chain's CDR3 is CASSKGTGLGETQYF. CDR3 bases: TGTGCCAGCAGCAAAGGGACAGGGCTGGGCGAGACCCAGTACTTC.

This clone was seen only once. This chain links TRBV2 with TRBJ2-5; TRBD2 matches at 11 bases. The CDR3 runs 17 residues. Germline CDR1 and CDR2: SNHLY and FYNNEI. Germline trimming cut 6 bases from V and 1 base from J; bases unmatched to any gene: 10. CDR3 protein: CASREPLAGGVQETQYF. The CDR3 coding sequence is TGTGCCAGCAGGGAACCCCTAGCGGGAGGAGTCCAAGAGACCCAGTACTTC.

The chain carries TRBV28 and TRBJ2-5; 7 bases fit TRBD1. Germline V gene data show CDR1 as MDHEN and CDR2 as SYDVKM. There are 15 residues in the CDR3. With 7 bases clipped from V and 6 bases from J, the junction kept 14 bases outside the gene matches. This chain's CDR3 is CASTVPRRGHQTQYF. Here the CDR3 DNA reads TGTGCCAGCACCGTCCCCCGAAGGGGGCACCAGACCCAGTACTTC.

V and J are TRBV5-1 and TRBJ2-1, with 8 bases matching TRBD2. Germline CDR1 is SGHRS and CDR2 is YFSETQ. The CDR3 length is 17 residues. The V gene end was trimmed by 0 bases and the J gene end by 7 bases; junction bases not matched to a gene: 12. The DNA for the CDR3 is TGCGCCAGCAGCTTGGGCCTAGGGAGCGGGAGTGCGAATGAGCAGTTCTTC. This sequence encodes CASSLGLGSGSANEQFF.

This rearrangement joins TRBV30 to TRBJ1-2; D is uncertain. Germline CDR1 and CDR2: GTSNPN and SVGIG (reference sequence). CDR3 length equals 13 residues. V lost 4 bases, J lost 4 bases, and 13 bases lay in between. In DNA form, the CDR3 reads TGTGCCTGGAAATCCCAACAGAGCTATGGCTACACCTTC. Protein product: CAWKSQQSYGYTF.

This chain uses TRBV29-1 with TRBJ1-3; 9 bases are shared with TRBD1. The junction had 3 bases not matched to a gene; V was cut back by 7 bases and J by 2 bases. The length of the CDR3 is 13 residues. CDR1 and CDR2 from the germline V gene are SQVTM and ANQGSEA. This CDR3 is CSATGGPGNTIYF. The CDR3 nucleotides are TGCAGCGCAACAGGGGGCCCTGGAAACACCATATATTTT.

The chain employs TRBV20-1 and TRBJ2-3; TRBD2 might be the D (5 bases). The germline gives CDR1 DFQATT, CDR2 SNEGSKA (reference sequence). The CDR3 loop spans 10 amino acids. With 6 bases removed from V and 6 bases from J, the gap between germline ends came to 7 bases. CDR3 residues: CSAGEDTQYF. CDR3 DNA sequence: TGCAGTGCCGGGGAGGATACGCAGTATTTT.

The CDR3 nucleotides read TGTGCCAGCTCACCACCTTCTAGCAGAAGCACAGATACGCAGTATTTT. Protein: CASSPPSSRSTDTQYF. This rearrangement joins TRBV18 to TRBJ2-3; perhaps TRBD2 as D (5 bases). Germline-derived CDR1 and CDR2 are KGHSH and LQKENI. V was pared by 0 bases and J by 0 bases, with 10 bases between. The CDR3 loop spans 16 amino acids.

The rearrangement joins TRBV5-1 to TRBJ1-1, with 12 positions matching TRBD1. The J segment lost 5 bases and the V segment lost 0 bases, leaving 8 bases of the junction unmatched. The CDR3 contains 17 residues. In germline, CDR1 is SGHRS, CDR2 YFSETQ. The CDR3 DNA reads as TGCGCCAGCAGCTTGGGGGACAGGGGGCGCGGCAAAACTGAAGCTTTCTTT. It yields the protein CASSLGDRGRGKTEAFF.

In nucleotides, the CDR3 is TGTGCCAGCAGCTTAGTGGGGACAGCAGTTGAAAAACTGTTTTTT. Encoded protein: CASSLVGTAVEKLFF. This chain joins TRBV11-2 and TRBJ1-4; 7 bases align to TRBD1. With V trimmed by 1 base and J by 7 bases, 6 bases remained unmatched. This CDR3 has 15 amino acids. Germline lookup yields CDR1 SGHAT and CDR2 FQNNGV.

Details on this clone: Other DNA sequences within the sample encode an identical CDR3. V usage is TRBV27 and J usage is TRBJ2-7; D is uncertain. Germline CDR1 reads MNHEY; CDR2 reads SMNVEV (reference sequence). Deletions cut 5 bases from V and 1 base from J, with 9 bases between. This CDR3 contains 13 residues. CDR3 nucleotides: TGTGCCAGCAGTCTCCGAGTGTCCTACGAGCAGTACTTC. Amino acid sequence: CASSLRVSYEQYF.

The chain couples TRBV27 to TRBJ1-1; weak D call: TRBD1 (6 bases). Between the trimmed V and J ends, which lost 4 bases and 1 base, there was a span of 13 bases. Germline CDR1 is MNHEY and CDR2 is SMNVEV (reference sequence). This CDR3 spans 15 amino acids. CDR3 loop: CASSSTQGANTEAFF. The CDR3 region has the DNA TGTGCCAGCAGTTCCACACAGGGAGCGAACACTGAAGCTTTCTTT.

The rearrangement joins TRBV2 to TRBJ1-5; D uncertain. Between the trimmed V and J ends, which lost 0 bases and 4 bases, there was a span of 10 bases. Germline V gene lookup returns CDR1 SNHLY and CDR2 FYNNEI. The CDR3 extends over 15 amino acids. The CDR3 region has the DNA TGTGCCAGCAGTGAAGCGCTTGGAGAAAATCAGCCCCAGCATTTT. Its translation: CASSEALGENQPQHF.